The rows below give T cell receptor beta chains drawn from one sample of a study of cytomegalovirus exposure and HLA in healthy donors. The repertoire was sequenced with immunoSEQ multiplex PCR; TCRdb's copy has only in-frame clones and lacks some. This table has about 82,000 clones, roughly 80% appearing once. The sample taken for sequencing was PBMCs. All receptors come from a man aged 50 to 59 in good health and CMV-seronegative. CDR3s include the opening cysteine and the closing phenylalanine or tryptophan. Expanded clones are given a class, and other clones once, few, many or no size at all.

clone_size: .
v_call: TRBV5-4
cdr3_aa: CASSLLAGSPYNEQFF

clone_size: .
v_call: TRBV7-9
cdr3_aa: CASSLALPTNEKLFF

clone_size: .
v_call: TRBV5-1
cdr3_aa: CASSPGDRGSGNTIYF

clone_size: .
v_call: TRBV30
cdr3_aa: CAWRQNNNSPLHF

clone_size: .
v_call: TRBV19
cdr3_aa: CASSIARTGARGANVLTF

clone_size: .
v_call: TRBV2
cdr3_aa: CASRDVRGTTLYEQYF

clone_size: few
v_call: TRBV6-5
cdr3_aa: CASRLTYRVDTEAFF

clone_size: .
v_call: TRBV18
cdr3_aa: CASSLRQGPDTQYF

clone_size: .
v_call: TRBV18
cdr3_aa: CASSRGQGEAFF

clone_size: few
v_call: TRBV5-4
cdr3_aa: CASSFQDRPNTEAFF

clone_size: .
v_call: TRBV11-2
cdr3_aa: CASTFTAGAKELFF

clone_size: .
v_call: TRBV28
cdr3_aa: CASTPSGRGSGFGGYTF

clone_size: .
v_call: TRBV28
cdr3_aa: CASSSRTAKGNQPQHF

clone_size: .
v_call: TRBV2
cdr3_aa: CASMADRASIYEQYF

clone_size: .
v_call: TRBV27
cdr3_aa: CASSHRELRSEQYF

clone_size: few
v_call: TRBV5-1
cdr3_aa: CASSLGGSETQYF

clone_size: .
v_call: TRBV6-4
cdr3_aa: CASGGGSYSNQPQHF

clone_size: .
v_call: TRBV10-3
cdr3_aa: CAIQGAVGYTF

clone_size: .
v_call: TRBV7-8
cdr3_aa: CASSPVRTSGGTGELFF

clone_size: .
v_call: TRBV7-2
cdr3_aa: CASSRAPRAEQYF

clone_size: .
v_call: TRBV5-1
cdr3_aa: CASSLVAGGGGEAQYF

clone_size: few
v_call: TRBV30
cdr3_aa: CAWSSARLVRQYF

clone_size: .
v_call: TRBV4-1
cdr3_aa: CASSQGIATGTGNYGYTF

clone_size: .
v_call: TRBV16
cdr3_aa: CASSQSGTAGNTIYF

clone_size: .
v_call: TRBV10-2
cdr3_aa: CASRELDRNTEAFF

clone_size: .
v_call: TRBV10-2
cdr3_aa: CASGTSGGETQYF

clone_size: few
v_call: TRBV11-2
cdr3_aa: CASSLGTGVGNEQFF

clone_size: many
v_call: TRBV6-5
cdr3_aa: CASRQGQGANQPQHF

clone_size: .
v_call: TRBV5-1
cdr3_aa: CASSLGGLEKLFF